The subject of this entry is one T cell receptor (beta chain). Other DNA sequences from this sample encode an identical CDR3 as well. V gave up 1 base and J gave up 4 bases, with 5 bases separating them. This CDR3 spans 13 amino acids. CDR1 is SGHAT, CDR2 FQNNGV, per germline. Per the authors' pipeline: Amplified reference gene primers provided the basis for estimating nucleated cell counts. Here immunoSEQ multiplex PCR was the method, and the copy in TCRdb shows in-frame clones only, minus some. D and trimming were read from the DNA, whereas the V and J calls and clone size are those reported in that table. The sample carries about 220,000 clones, 84% recorded once. The sample is drawn from a study of blood T cell repertoires in COVID-19. Study in general: COVID-19 samples from acute and convalescent phases originated in the United States, Italy and Spain. Sources were T cells, B-cell-depleted T cells, or PBMCs; the material itself was cDNA or gDNA.

The material sequenced was peripheral blood. This chain uses TRBV11-2 with TRBJ1-5, with unresolved D. This TCR was recovered from a man between 45 and 60 years old with active or convalescent COVID-19. The CDR3 DNA reads TGTGCCAGCAGCTTAGGCAGGAATCAGCCCCAGCATTTT. Translated: CASSLGRNQPQHF.